What follows are 18 T cell receptor beta chains derived from one specimen sequenced in a study of T cells in Graves' hyperthyroidism and ophthalmopathy. Authors of the study amplified TCR beta CDR3 regions from RNA transcripts. The TCR CDR3 was amplified in a first-round RT-PCR using the HTBI primer set. From the multiplex PCR reads, TCRdb called clonotypes with MiXCR, one entry per CDR3 protein. The data show fewer than 350,000 distinct CDR3 sequences, roughly 13% seen once. Sequencing used blood. All receptors derive from a middle-aged woman with Graves' hyperthyroidism.

A remark on this clonotype: Relative to the germline gene, one junction end is altered; a read error may explain this. The chain couples TRBV28 to TRBJ1-4, with TRBD1 matching 7 bases. Per germline, CDR1 MDHEN and CDR2 SYDVKM. The CDR3 has 17 amino acids. In DNA, the CDR3 is TGTGCCGGCAGTTTTGGGCAGGGGGGGCCCCCAGGTGAAAAACTGTTTTTT. Translating it yields CAGSFGQGGPPGEKLFF.

There are many counts of this clonotype. The chain carries TRBV28 and TRBJ2-7, with TRBD1 matching over 8 bases. V dropped 10 bases and J dropped 6; count of bases not matched to a gene: 14. Germline V gene sequence: CDR1 MDHEN, CDR2 SYDVKM. The length of the CDR3 is 14 residues. CDR3 bases: TGTGCCACCAACGACCGGGACAGGAATCCCGAGCAGTACTTC. Translating gives CATNDRDRNPEQYF.

In its sample, this clonotype was seen many times. This rearrangement joins TRBV24-1 to TRBJ2-3; perhaps TRBD2 as D (6 bases). The CDR3 contains 14 residues. Germline CDR1 KGHDR, CDR2 SFDVKD. With 0 bases removed from V and 6 bases from J, the gap between germline ends came to 9 bases. CDR3 amino acids: CATSDLEGRDTQYF. In DNA, the CDR3 is TGTGCCACCAGTGATTTGGAGGGGAGGGATACGCAGTATTTT.

V gene TRBV9 combines with J gene TRBJ1-4, with 8 bases lining up with TRBD1. Losses at the gene ends were 4 bases for V and 2 bases for J; bases not matched to a gene: 4. Germline V lookup: CDR1 SGDLS, CDR2 YYNGEE. This CDR3 has 15 residues. The CDR3 DNA reads as TGTGCCAGCAGCCCCGGACAGGGCACTAATGAAAAACTGTTTTTT. Protein product: CASSPGQGTNEKLFF.

In this sample, this clonotype turned up many times. This chain connects TRBV7-2 to TRBJ2-5; D is perhaps TRBD2 (6 bases). V lost 5 bases and J lost 5, with 18 bases in between. The CDR3 has 15 residues. CDR1 and CDR2 from the germline V gene are SGHTA and FQGNSA. The CDR3, as DNA: TGTGCCAGCAGCCCCCTTGACGGGAGCGGGGAGACCCAGTACTTC. Its translation is CASSPLDGSGETQYF.

The V gene is TRBV12-3 or TRBV12-4, the J gene TRBJ2-3; no clear D gene. Trimming took 6 bases from V and 1 from J, leaving 11 bases between them. This CDR3 has 14 amino acids. CDR3 amino acids: CASRIRQGTDTQYF. The CDR3 region has the DNA TGTGCCAGCAGGATACGTCAGGGCACAGATACGCAGTATTTT.

The rearrangement joins TRBV28 to TRBJ2-5; no firm D call. The CDR3 extends over 15 amino acids. V was trimmed by 1 base and J by 3 bases, leaving 12 bases between them. Germline-derived CDR1 and CDR2 are MDHEN and SYDVKM. CDR3 loop: CASSLFRGREETQYF. The CDR3 bases are TGTGCCAGCAGTTTATTCCGAGGACGGGAAGAGACCCAGTACTTC.

This clonotype was counted at least ten times. The chain recombines TRBV12-3 or TRBV12-4 with TRBJ1-1; D remains ambiguous. The V end lost 3 bases, the J end lost 8 bases, and 13 bases lay between the germline ends. The CDR3 is made up of 13 amino acids. In DNA form, the CDR3 reads TGTGCCAGCAGTTTGCGGACTCCTCTCGAAGCTTTCTTT. Its protein product is CASSLRTPLEAFF.

This chain joins TRBV7-9 and TRBJ2-5, with 10 bases fitting TRBD2. The J segment lost 3 bases and the V segment lost 7 bases, leaving 2 bases of the junction unmatched. This CDR3 contains 13 residues. Germline V lookup: CDR1 SEHNR, CDR2 FQNEAQ (reference sequence). The CDR3 DNA sequence: TGTGCCAGCATGCTAGCGGGAGAAGAGACCCAGTACTTC. Its protein is CASMLAGEETQYF.

To note about this clonotype: This may be a read error, as it is one base from a much larger clone. The chain couples TRBV14 to TRBJ2-7; D is unresolved. This CDR3 region has 11 residues. Germline CDR1 is SGHDN and CDR2 is FVKESK. V gave up 6 bases and J gave up 3 bases, with 6 bases separating them. CDR3 sequence: CASSSVYEQYF. CDR3 bases: TGTGCCAGCAGTTCCGTCTACGAGCAGTACTTC.

This clonotype was detected ten times or more. CDR3 residues: CASSAGTVNQPQHF. DNA of the CDR3: TGTGCCAGCAGTGCAGGGACGGTAAATCAGCCCCAGCATTTT. The chain combines TRBV2 with TRBJ1-5; tentatively, D is TRBD1 (5 bases). The CDR3 runs to 14 residues. Germline V lookup: CDR1 SNHLY, CDR2 FYNNEI. Trimming shortened V by 4 bases and J by 4 bases, and 11 bases separated the two germline ends.

The table lists this clonotype with many counts. The chain is built from TRBV7-2 and TRBJ2-1; TRBD2 is a possible D gene (5 bases). Germline V gene data show CDR1 as SGHTA and CDR2 as FQGNSA. The CDR3 is 15 residues long. Trimming cost V 1 base and J 7 bases, with 14 bases left between them. The CDR3 bases are TGTGCCAGCAGCTTAGTAACGACTACCCAGAATGAGCAGTTCTTC. It is translated as CASSLVTTTQNEQFF.

There are many counts of this clonotype. The chain has TRBV27 and TRBJ2-1; D uncertain. The CDR3 spans 12 residues. The germline gives CDR1 MNHEY, CDR2 SMNVEV (reference sequence). V lost 1 base and J 8 bases, leaving 6 bases between the germline ends. This chain's CDR3 is CASSLFGDEQFF. The CDR3 bases are TGTGCCAGCAGTTTATTTGGGGATGAGCAGTTCTTC.

This clonotype showed up many times. The chain carries TRBV20-1 and TRBJ2-5, with D possibly being TRBD2 (6 bases). This CDR3 region has 12 residues. Germline V gene data show CDR1 as DFQATT and CDR2 as SNEGSKA (reference sequence). V dropped 5 bases and J dropped 5 bases, with 12 bases sitting between them. In nucleotides, the CDR3 is TGCAGTGCTGAGGGACTGCTCGAGACCCAGTACTTC. Translation: CSAEGLLETQYF.

In this sample, this clonotype turned up many times. The V gene is TRBV2, the J gene TRBJ2-3; TRBD2 might be the D (5 bases). The V end lost 7 bases, the J end lost 3 bases, and 17 bases lay between the germline ends. CDR1 SNHLY and CDR2 FYNNEI come from the germline V gene. The CDR3 extends over 15 amino acids. The CDR3 DNA follows: TGTGCCAGCACGGAGGACGGTTTGGGTACAGATACGCAGTATTTT. Protein product: CASTEDGLGTDTQYF.

This clonotype was counted many times. This sequence joins TRBV7-9 and TRBJ1-4; D is possibly TRBD1 (5 bases). The V end was cut by 0 bases, the J end by 8 bases, with 10 bases between. Germline CDR1 SEHNR, CDR2 FQNEAQ (reference sequence). The CDR3 sequence is 14 residues long. The DNA of the CDR3 is TGTGCCAGCAGCTTAGCGAGGGACGTCGAAAAACTGTTTTTT. Translating it yields CASSLARDVEKLFF.

In this sample, this clonotype turned up a few times. The chain combines TRBV10-3 with TRBJ2-2, with a tentative D call TRBD1 (6 bases). This CDR3 contains 14 residues. Per germline, CDR1 ENHRY and CDR2 SYGVKD. V was clipped by 4 bases and J by 4 bases, with 10 bases between them. Here the CDR3 reads CAISGTAATGELFF. CDR3 bases: TGTGCCATCAGTGGGACAGCTGCCACCGGGGAGCTGTTTTTT.

About this clonotype: Since a much larger clone is just one base distant, this may be a read error. This chain uses TRBV7-9 with TRBJ1-2, with 10 bases aligning to TRBD1. This CDR3 contains 15 residues. V lost 7 bases, J lost 6 bases, and 11 bases stayed unmatched. The germline V gene encodes CDR1 SEHNR and CDR2 FQNEAQ (reference sequence). The CDR3 loop is CASTSRDRGSDGYTF. CDR3 DNA sequence: TGTGCCAGCACCAGCCGGGACAGGGGATCCGATGGCTACACCTTC.